These 3 T cell receptor beta chains were all obtained from the same sample, sequenced in a study of shared clonotypes between healthy human individuals. Sequenced by immunoSEQ multiplex PCR; TCRdb stores in-frame clones only, minus some. The sample includes about 470,000 clones, roughly 80% seen only once; the top ten take less than 15%. The sequenced sample was PBMCs. All receptors derive from a woman aged 40 to 50 in good health. Some clones in this sample may be carry-over from other donors' samples.

The chain uses TRBV18 and TRBJ2-7, with 11 nucleotides matching TRBD2. The trim removed 3 bases at V and 0 bases at J, leaving 1 base unmatched. CDR3 length: 15 residues. Germline assignment: CDR1 KGHSH and CDR2 LQKENI. CDR3 DNA: TGTGCCAGCTCACCGACTAGCGGGACCTCCTACGAGCAGTACTTC. Translating it yields CASSPTSGTSYEQYF. The whole variable domain, filled in from reference TRBV18 and TRBJ2-7, reads NAGVMQNPRHLVRRRGQEARLRCSPMKGHSHVYWYRQLPEEGLKFMVYLQKENIIDESGMPKERFSAEFPKEGPSILRIQQVVRGDSAAYFCASSPTSGTSYEQYFGPGTRLTVT.

This rearrangement joins TRBV11-3 to TRBJ2-2, with TRBD2 matching over 14 bases. Germline V gene data show CDR1 as SGHNT and CDR2 as YENEEA. V shed 4 bases, J shed 2 bases, and the junction held 6 bases outside the gene matches. This CDR3 has 18 amino acids. The CDR3 protein is CASSYAGLAGGNTGELFF. The CDR3 bases are TGTGCCAGCAGCTACGCTGGACTAGCGGGAGGAAACACCGGGGAGCTGTTTTTT.

This sequence joins TRBV4-3 and TRBJ2-7; 7 bases agree with TRBD1. Trimming cost V 0 bases and J 1 base; bases outside gene matches: 6. Germline CDR1 LGHNA, CDR2 YSLEER. The CDR3 has 16 residues. In DNA form, the CDR3 reads TGCGCCAGCAGCCAAGATATGGCAGGGGGATCCTACGAGCAGTACTTC. It specifies CASSQDMAGGSYEQYF.